Sequencing of this T cell receptor beta chain was carried out in a study of blood T cell repertoires in COVID-19. Study at large: T cells, B-cell-depleted T cells, or PBMCs supplied cDNA or gDNA.

V shed 6 bases, J shed 3 bases, and the junction held 12 bases outside the gene matches. The CDR3 loop spans 18 amino acids. CDR1 is SNHLY, CDR2 FYNNEI, per germline. Authors' methods: It was from reference gene primer amplification that nucleated cell counts were estimated. The assay was immunoSEQ multiplex PCR, and TCRdb's table has in-frame clones only and misses some. That table is the source of V, J and clone size, and D and trimming were worked out from the DNA. In the table there are 170,000 or so clones, 80% to 90% of which are singletons. The rearrangement links TRBV2 to TRBJ2-3; TRBD2 aligns across 13 bases. Input material: peripheral blood. This receptor was obtained from a man aged 50-60 years with active or convalescent COVID-19. The CDR3 spells CASRKGTSGMGGTDTQYF. DNA of the CDR3: TGTGCCAGCAGAAAGGGGACTAGCGGGATGGGGGGTACAGATACGCAGTATTTT.